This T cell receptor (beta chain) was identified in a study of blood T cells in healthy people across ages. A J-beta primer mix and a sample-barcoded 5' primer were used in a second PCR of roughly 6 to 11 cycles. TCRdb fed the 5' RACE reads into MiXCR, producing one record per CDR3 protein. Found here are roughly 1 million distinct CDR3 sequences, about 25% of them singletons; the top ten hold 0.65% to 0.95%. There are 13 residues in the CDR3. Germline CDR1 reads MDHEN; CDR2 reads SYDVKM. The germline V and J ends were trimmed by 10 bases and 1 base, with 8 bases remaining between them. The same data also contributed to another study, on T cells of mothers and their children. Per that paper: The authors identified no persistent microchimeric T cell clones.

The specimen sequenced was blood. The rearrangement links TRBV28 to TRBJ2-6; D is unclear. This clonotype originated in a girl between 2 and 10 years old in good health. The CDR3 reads CANSPSGANVLTF. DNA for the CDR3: TGTGCCAACAGCCCATCTGGGGCCAACGTCCTGACTTTC.